The rows below give T cell receptor beta chains drawn from one sample of a study of cytomegalovirus exposure and HLA in healthy donors. The table came from immunoSEQ multiplex PCR; TCRdb's copy has only in-frame clones and leaves some out. Of 150,000 to 200,000 clones in the sample, approximately 84% are singletons; the top ten hold 4.5% to 5.5%. Sequenced material: PBMCs. These receptors were collected from a girl aged 10-17 years in good health and CMV-seropositive. The CDR3 runs from the conserved cysteine through the conserved F or W. Each record gives: D gene, V gene, J gene, clone size, CDR3 protein, CDR3 DNA. D genes are given only for firm matches. Clone size appears in some rows only: once, few, many, or a class for an expanded clone.

TRBD1	TRBV9	TRBJ2-3	.	CASSEDDRGQTDTQYF	TGTGCCAGCAGCGAAGATGACAGGGGGCAGACAGATACGCAGTATTTT
TRBD1	TRBV10-3	TRBJ1-2	.	CAISESIPGTGGLYGYTF	TGTGCCATCAGTGAGTCTATTCCCGGGACAGGGGGCCTCTATGGCTACACCTTC
.	TRBV7-9	TRBJ1-5	.	CASSLGSSKGNQPQHF	TGTGCCAGCAGCCTGGGCTCGAGTAAGGGCAATCAGCCCCAGCATTTT
TRBD1	TRBV5-6	TRBJ1-4	.	CASSFRGRNEKLFF	TGTGCCAGCAGCTTCAGGGGGAGGAATGAAAAACTGTTTTTT
.	TRBV6-4	TRBJ2-2	.	CASSPRLDTGELFF	TGTGCCAGCAGTCCCAGGTTGGACACCGGGGAGCTGTTTTTT
.	TRBV7-9	TRBJ1-2	.	CASSLGLPGGYTF	TGTGCCAGCAGCTTAGGACTTCCGGGGGGCTACACCTTC
TRBD1	TRBV5-1	TRBJ1-2	.	CASSLMGQGRSGYTF	TGCGCCAGCAGCTTGATGGGACAGGGTAGGTCTGGCTACACCTTC
TRBD1	TRBV19	TRBJ1-1	.	CASSIQGDTEAFF	TGTGCCAGTAGTATACAGGGGGACACTGAAGCTTTCTTT
TRBD2	TRBV7-3	TRBJ2-1	.	CASSFQRGAYNEQFF	TGTGCCAGCAGCTTCCAGCGGGGGGCCTACAATGAGCAGTTCTTC
.	TRBV6-1	TRBJ2-5	.	CASHKEPTQYF	TGTGCCAGTCATAAAGAGCCGACCCAGTACTTC
TRBD1	TRBV19	TRBJ2-5	once	CASSKGQGKVGETQYF	TGTGCCAGTAGTAAGGGACAGGGAAAAGTCGGGGAGACCCAGTACTTC
.	TRBV19	TRBJ2-6	few	CASSIPGRSGANVLTF	TGTGCCAGTAGTATACCAGGGCGCTCTGGGGCCAACGTCCTGACTTTC
.	TRBV7-8	TRBJ2-6	.	CASRTPRTSGANVLTF	TGTGCCAGCAGGACACCACGAACCTCTGGGGCCAACGTCCTGACTTTC
TRBD1	TRBV6-6	TRBJ1-2	.	CASSPGTDSVYGYTF	TGTGCCAGCAGCCCTGGGACAGACAGCGTCTATGGCTACACCTTC
.	TRBV14	TRBJ1-1	once	CASSYRGQYLTEAFF	TGTGCCAGCAGCTACAGAGGACAGTACCTCACTGAAGCTTTCTTT
.	TRBV19	TRBJ2-1	.	CASSLTKALEQFF	TGTGCCAGTAGTCTAACTAAAGCCCTTGAGCAGTTCTTC
.	TRBV5-6	TRBJ1-2	.	CASSLIIGVGGYTF	TGTGCCAGCAGCTTGATAATCGGGGTGGGCGGCTACACCTTC
TRBD1	TRBV6-5	TRBJ1-1	.	CASHRGVNTEAFF	TGTGCCAGCCACAGGGGTGTGAACACTGAAGCTTTCTTT
TRBD1	TRBV19	TRBJ1-5	once	CASSWEGQGNQPQHF	TGTGCCAGTAGTTGGGAGGGACAGGGGAATCAGCCCCAGCATTTT
TRBD1	TRBV9	TRBJ2-7	.	CASSPRQGDYEQYF	TGTGCCAGCAGCCCTCGACAGGGGGACTACGAGCAGTACTTC
.	TRBV19	TRBJ2-7	.	CASSIGQGSYEQYF	TGTGCCAGTAGTATCGGTCAGGGGAGCTACGAGCAGTACTTC
TRBD2	TRBV5-4	TRBJ2-2	.	CASSVLAGGPNGELFF	TGTGCCAGCAGCGTACTAGCGGGGGGGCCTAACGGGGAGCTGTTTTTT
.	TRBV21-1	TRBJ1-2	.	CASSKGQGAGYTF	TGTGCCAGCAGCAAAGGACAGGGGGCTGGCTACACCTTC
.	TRBV7-6	TRBJ1-2	.	CASTKNLGDDGYTF	TGTGCCAGCACCAAGAATTTAGGGGATGATGGCTACACCTTC
.	TRBV29-1	TRBJ1-2	.	CSVGRGNYGYTF	TGCAGCGTTGGAAGAGGGAATTACGGCTACACCTTC
TRBD1	TRBV5-5	TRBJ1-6	.	CASSLARGQVSYNSPLHF	TGTGCCAGCAGCTTGGCCAGAGGACAGGTGAGCTATAATTCACCCCTCCACTTT